This T cell receptor beta chain was observed in a study of blood T cell repertoires in COVID-19. The V and J ends lost 5 bases and 3 bases, in that order; junction bases with no gene match: 13. This CDR3 is built from 17 residues. Germline V lookup: CDR1 SGHTA, CDR2 FQGNSA. Sequenced by immunoSEQ multiplex PCR; TCRdb stores in-frame clones only, minus some. Here the sample spans approximately 210,000 clones, over 80% being singletons. The sequenced sample consisted of peripheral blood. This clonotype originated in a human donor in a cohort sampled during active COVID-19. V usage is TRBV7-2 and J usage is TRBJ2-7; 10 nucleotides match TRBD1. CDR3 in amino acids: CASSGSRDRGLNYEQYF. The CDR3 DNA follows: TGTGCCAGCAGCGGGTCCCGGGACAGGGGCCTAAACTACGAGCAGTACTTC.